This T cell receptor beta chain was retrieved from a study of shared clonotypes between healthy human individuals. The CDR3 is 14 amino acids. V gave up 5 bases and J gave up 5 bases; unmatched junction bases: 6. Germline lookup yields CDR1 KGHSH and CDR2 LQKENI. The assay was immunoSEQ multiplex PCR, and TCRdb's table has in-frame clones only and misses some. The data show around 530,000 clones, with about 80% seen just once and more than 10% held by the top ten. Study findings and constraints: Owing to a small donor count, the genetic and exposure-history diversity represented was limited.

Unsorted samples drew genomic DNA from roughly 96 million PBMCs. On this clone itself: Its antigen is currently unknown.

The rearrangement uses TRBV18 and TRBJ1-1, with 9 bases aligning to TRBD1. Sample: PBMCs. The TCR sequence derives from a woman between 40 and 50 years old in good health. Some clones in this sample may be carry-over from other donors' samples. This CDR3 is CASSLQGAQTEAFF. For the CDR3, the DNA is TGTGCCAGCTCATTACAGGGGGCACAAACTGAAGCTTTCTTT. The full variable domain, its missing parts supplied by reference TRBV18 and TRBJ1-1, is NAGVMQNPRHLVRRRGQEARLRCSPMKGHSHVYWYRQLPEEGLKFMVYLQKENIIDESGMPKERFSAEFPKEGPSILRIQQVVRGDSAAYFCASSLQGAQTEAFFGQGTRLTVV.